This entry features one T cell receptor (beta chain) sequence. The clone's antigen remains unknown. No per-base quality is available; no much larger clone lies one base away. Receptors were amplified or captured by 5' RACE. Data came from an Illumina HiSeq 2500. A second PCR of about 7 to 12 cycles was run with a J-beta primer mix and a sample-barcoded 5' primer. A template-switch 5' adaptor carrying 12 random nucleotides introduced a unique molecular identifier onto each TCR beta cDNA molecule. At least 2.5 million CDR3-containing paired-end reads were obtained from each sample. First-strand cDNA synthesis was performed from all RNA using the Mint cDNA synthesis kit, with priming by a TRBC-specific oligonucleotide. Following uracil-DNA glycosylase treatment, a first 18-cycle PCR with universal primers M1SS and BC2_uni_R was performed on all cDNA. The source study handled its data this way. Normalization of each sample was performed by random selection of 1 million high-quality reads, each carrying a distinct molecular identifier. Reads sharing molecular identifiers were discarded rather than binned into consensus sequences. MiTCR, set to a Q25 quality threshold and the strictest error-elimination algorithm, was used for CDR3 identification, clonotype clustering and error correction. A nonparametric unseen species model with Euler transformation was used to estimate lower-bound total TCR beta diversity. Through fastp at Q25 and MiXCR, TCRdb rebuilt clones from the public reads, retaining in-frame beta chains. Every entry covers one CDR3 protein and lists the most common genes and DNA from its rows. These V and J calls originate from TCRdb's pipeline instead of the authors' own analysis. Across this sample there are 1.5 million to 2 million distinct CDR3 sequences, with 28% seen only once. Together, the top ten hold about 7.7% of the sample.

V and J lose 7 bases and 6 bases, and a span of 11 bases separates them. There are 12 amino acids in the CDR3, from cysteine to phenylalanine inclusive. Only CDR3 DNA is held: 36 bases, read in frame from base 1. The roughly 39 donors, aged about 6 to 95 years, were systemically healthy Caucasian individuals from Russia. Approximately 11 milliliters of peripheral blood were drawn from each donor into EDTA-treated Vacutainer tubes. Ficoll-Paque density-gradient centrifugation was used to isolate PBMCs, with at least 6.5 million per sample. Trizol reagent was used to extract total RNA from PBMCs, with at least 5.5 micrograms per sample. For every donor, flow cytometry on a PBMC aliquot measured the percentage of naive CD45RAhigh/CD27high T cells. The data derive from a study of blood T cells in healthy people across ages (dated by TCRdb to 2014 to 2015). Background on the whole study: Template switching captured roughly one uniquely barcoded TCR beta cDNA molecule per two T cells in model experiments. Using the same blood draw, the study looked at two additional independent replicas of 1 million unique cDNA reads for two donors, one aged 18 to 30 and the other aged 80 or older. Using deep sequencing normalized with unique cDNA molecular identifiers, the study measured how TCR beta repertoire diversity changes with age. Four age groups were formed from the donors: young (average about 15 years), middle-aged (approximately 40), aged (roughly 56) and long-lived (around 82). Donors of different ages were randomly distributed across sequencing lanes to avoid experimental bias.

General conclusions and limits of the study: Because donor CMV infection status was unknown, age-related changes in expanded clonotypes were potentially confounded. The long-lived group showed more naive CD4+ T cells, fewer expanded clones and increased TCR diversity than the aged group, suggesting age selection. Because profiling used bulk unsorted PBMCs, naive and antigen-experienced compartments could not be compared conclusively. Estimates of total diversity based on one million sequenced T cells were considered lower bounds and underestimates. A strong correlation was found between observed TCR beta diversity and the percentage of naive T cells measured by flow cytometry. Observed TCR beta diversity per million T cells fell roughly linearly with age, and a significant reduction was already apparent by age roughly 40.

Sequenced: blood. The chain is assembled from TRBV12-3 or TRBV12-4 and TRBJ2-3; no D gene can be assigned with confidence. The clonotype originates from a woman aged 25 to 39 in good health. The CDR3 corresponds to CASTSTVDTQYF. In nucleotide form, the sequence is TGTGCCAGCACCTCTACAGTGGATACGCAGTATTTT.